This entry lists 13 T cell receptor beta chains sequenced from one sample in a study of shared clonotypes between healthy human individuals. Produced via immunoSEQ multiplex PCR; TCRdb's table is partial and in-frame only. The data contain some 500,000 clones, roughly 95% of them singletons. Sequenced material: naive CD4+ T cells sorted from blood. Subset here: CD45RA+ positively selected. These receptors were collected from a woman in her twenties or thirties in good health.

The chain carries TRBV5-1 and TRBJ2-2; tentatively, D is TRBD1 or TRBD2 (5 bases each). With 2 bases removed from V and 4 bases from J, the gap between germline ends came to 21 bases. CDR3 size: 18 residues. Germline loops: CDR1 SGHRS, CDR2 YFSETQ. The CDR3 protein is CASSFNRGGNGATGELFF. The DNA for the CDR3 is TGCGCCAGCAGCTTTAATAGGGGTGGTAACGGGGCCACCGGGGAGCTGTTTTTT.

The chain combines TRBV29-1 with TRBJ1-1; 9 bases fit TRBD1. The germline gives CDR1 SQVTM, CDR2 ANQGSEA. The CDR3 length is 12 residues. V lost 7 bases and J lost 1; bases outside the gene matches: 1. The DNA for the CDR3 is TGCAGCGCGACAGGGGGGAACACTGAAGCTTTCTTT. Translating gives CSATGGNTEAFF.

This clone occurred once. This chain connects TRBV9 to TRBJ2-1, with D perhaps TRBD2 (5 bases). V lost 0 bases and J 2 bases, leaving 12 bases between the germline ends. The length of the CDR3 is 16 residues. Looked up from germline, CDR1 is SGDLS and CDR2 is YYNGEE. CDR3 sequence reads: CASSVVSSGAYNEQFF. The CDR3 region has the DNA TGTGCCAGCAGCGTAGTATCGAGCGGAGCCTACAATGAGCAGTTCTTC.

The genes are TRBV19 and TRBJ2-6; D uncertain. Germline loops: CDR1 LNHDA, CDR2 SQIVND (reference sequence). Trimming stripped 9 bases from V and 1 base from J, with 10 bases between. The CDR3 runs to 14 residues. In DNA form, the CDR3 reads TGTGCCAGCCAGTCCCTTTCTGGGGCCAACGTCCTGACTTTC. Protein: CASQSLSGANVLTF.

The genes are TRBV28 and TRBJ2-7; D gene uncertain. The CDR3 is made up of 13 amino acids. Germline V gives CDR1 MDHEN, CDR2 SYDVKM. Trimming stripped 1 base from V and 3 bases from J, with 7 bases between. This chain's CDR3 is CASSLSWGYEQYF. The CDR3 nucleotides are TGTGCCAGCAGTTTATCTTGGGGCTACGAGCAGTACTTC.

The chain carries TRBV18 and TRBJ1-4; D remains unclear. Germline V CDR1 and CDR2: KGHSH, LQKENI. The CDR3 totals 13 residues. V was trimmed by 5 bases and J by 0 bases, leaving 4 bases between them. The CDR3 loop is CASSTATNEKLFF. CDR3 in DNA: TGTGCCAGCTCAACAGCAACTAATGAAAAACTGTTTTTT.

The J gene is TRBJ1-2, the V gene TRBV9, with D possibly matching TRBD1 (5 bases). Germline V gene data show CDR1 as SGDLS and CDR2 as YYNGEE. The CDR3 consists of 14 residues. Trimming shortened V by 0 bases and J by 2 bases, and 8 bases separated the two germline ends. In DNA form, the CDR3 reads TGTGCCAGCAGCGTAGGCTGGGGCAACTATGGCTACACCTTC. Translating it yields CASSVGWGNYGYTF.

The V and J genes are TRBV27 and TRBJ2-1; a weak D match, TRBD2 (6 bases). Trimming shortened V by 3 bases and J by 2 bases, and 11 bases separated the two germline ends. CDR3 size: 15 residues. Germline CDR1 MNHEY, CDR2 SMNVEV (reference sequence). As DNA, the CDR3 is TGTGCCAGCAGTTTTCGCGGGATAGCCTACAATGAGCAGTTCTTC. Its translation is CASSFRGIAYNEQFF.

This chain joins TRBV21-1 and TRBJ1-4. TRBV21-1 is marked as a pseudogene. CDR3 length equals 13 residues. CDR3 nucleotides: TGTGCCAGCAGCTCGGGACCGATTGGTAAACTGTTTTTT. As protein: CASSSGPIGKLFF.

This CDR3 reads CASSPTEVRTEAFF. CDR3 DNA: TGCGCCAGCAGCCCGACTGAGGTTCGCACTGAAGCTTTCTTT. The chain employs TRBV5-1 and TRBJ1-1; no firm D call. The CDR3 is made up of 14 amino acids. Trimming pared 4 bases from V and 4 bases from J, leaving 14 bases between. Germline CDR1 SGHRS, CDR2 YFSETQ. Complete variable domain (other parts from reference TRBV5-1 and TRBJ1-1): KAGVTQTPRYLIKTRGQQVTLSCSPISGHRSVSWYQQTPGQGLQFLFEYFSETQRNKGNFPGRFSGRQFSNSRSEMNVSTLELGDSALYLCASSPTEVRTEAFFGQGTRLTVV.

The rearrangement links TRBV14 to TRBJ2-5, with TRBD1 matching over 10 bases. Germline loops: CDR1 SGHDN, CDR2 FVKESK. CDR3 size: 16 residues. With 4 bases clipped from V and 5 bases from J, the junction kept 10 bases outside the gene matches. CDR3 nucleotides: TGTGCCAGCAGCCGGGGGACAGGGGTAATTCGGGAGACCCAGTACTTC. Amino acids: CASSRGTGVIRETQYF.

The J gene is TRBJ2-5, the V gene TRBV28; TRBD2 is a possible D gene (5 bases). The germline CDR1 and CDR2 sequences are MDHEN and SYDVKM. This CDR3 comprises 13 residues. V was cut by 6 bases and J by 11 bases, with 19 bases left in between. The CDR3: CASSRGPRWEQYF. DNA of the CDR3: TGTGCCAGCAGCCGAGGGCCCCGGTGGGAGCAGTACTTC.

The chain uses TRBV4-1 and TRBJ2-1; D is uncertain. The CDR3 length is 15 residues. Trimming pared 3 bases from V and 2 bases from J, leaving 11 bases between. Germline V CDR1 and CDR2: MGHRA, YSYEKL. CDR3 DNA: TGCGCCAGCAGCCAGCGACGGTTTACCTACAATGAGCAGTTCTTC. It specifies CASSQRRFTYNEQFF.